Each of the 18 T cell receptor beta chains below was sequenced from the same sample in a study of T cell repertoires in cytomegalovirus infection. Via MiXCR, TCRdb re-called the reads, giving one row per CDR3 protein. Of around 310,000 distinct CDR3 sequences in the sample, 15% to 20% were seen once. Sequencing was carried out using PBMCs. These receptors originate from a human donor in good health (CMV status not recorded). Some clones in this sample may be carry-over from other donors' samples.

This clonotype was found a few times. The rearrangement uses TRBV4-1 and TRBJ2-2; D gene unclear. CDR3 length: 13 residues. The V gene's germline CDR1 is MGHRA and CDR2 YSYEKL. With 4 bases removed from V and 6 bases from J, the gap between germline ends came to 9 bases. Written as DNA, the CDR3 is TGCGCCAGCAGCCCTATAGGATCCGGGGAGCTGTTTTTT. It encodes CASSPIGSGELFF.

J is TRBJ1-5 and V is TRBV4-1, with D hard to call. The CDR3 totals 14 residues. Trimming stripped 1 base from V and 2 bases from J, with 6 bases between. Germline assignment: CDR1 MGHRA and CDR2 YSYEKL. The CDR3 region is CASSQVTGNQPQHF. CDR3 bases: TGCGCCAGCAGCCAAGTAACGGGCAATCAGCCCCAGCATTTT.

This sequence joins TRBV20-1 and TRBJ1-2, with 7 nucleotides matching TRBD1. Germline values: CDR1 DFQATT, CDR2 SNEGSKA (reference sequence). The CDR3 length is 14 residues. V shed 0 bases, J shed 7 bases, and the junction held 8 bases outside the gene matches. DNA of the CDR3: TGCAGTGCTAGAGATAAAGGGCAGGGGGTTGGCTACACCTTC. Its translation is CSARDKGQGVGYTF.

This clonotype was found many times. The gene calls are TRBV7-8 and TRBJ2-2; 8 bases fit TRBD1. Germline V lookup: CDR1 SGHVS, CDR2 FQNEAQ. The CDR3 spans 16 residues. The V segment lost 5 bases and the J segment 3 bases; nucleotides outside the gene matches: 8. The CDR3 loop reads CASSPSDRGYTGELFF. DNA of the CDR3: TGTGCCAGCAGCCCGTCCGACAGGGGATACACCGGGGAGCTGTTTTTT.

This clonotype showed up many times. V and J are TRBV7-9 and TRBJ2-2; 8 bases are shared with TRBD2. Germline V CDR1 and CDR2: SEHNR, FQNEAQ (reference sequence). CDR3 length: 16 amino acids. Germline trimming cut 5 bases from V and 8 bases from J; bases unmatched to any gene: 13. In nucleotides, the CDR3 is TGTGCCAGCAGCCCCCCGGGACTAGGCTCTCTAGGGGAGCTGTTTTTT. Protein: CASSPPGLGSLGELFF.

In its sample, this clonotype was seen many times. The rearrangement uses TRBV11-2 and TRBJ1-4; D is ambiguous. Trimming pared 5 bases from V and 5 bases from J, leaving 12 bases between. CDR3 length: 14 residues. The germline V gene encodes CDR1 SGHAT and CDR2 FQNNGV. The CDR3 sequence is CASSPRGSNEKLFF. In DNA form, the CDR3 reads TGTGCCAGCAGCCCACGGGGATCAAATGAAAAACTGTTTTTT.

This clonotype was observed at least ten times. This chain uses TRBV12-3 or TRBV12-4 with TRBJ2-3; 7 positions agree with TRBD1. The ends lost 5 bases at V and 4 bases at J; junction bases unmatched: 3. The CDR3 covers 13 residues. The CDR3 spells CASSPGQSDTQYF. Written as DNA, the CDR3 is TGTGCCAGCAGTCCGGGACAGTCAGATACGCAGTATTTT.

This clonotype was observed many times. The chain has TRBV6-2 or TRBV6-3 and TRBJ2-1, with a possible D match to TRBD2 (5 bases). The germline CDR1 and CDR2 sequences are MNHEY and SVGEGT. This CDR3 has 17 amino acids. V lost 0 bases and J 4 bases, leaving 16 bases between the germline ends. The CDR3 DNA is TGTGCCAGCAGTTACTCCGGGAATACAATAGATTACAATGAGCAGTTCTTC. It codes for CASSYSGNTIDYNEQFF.

The V call is TRBV2, the J call TRBJ1-5, with unresolved D. Trimming pared 4 bases from V and 7 bases from J, leaving 8 bases between. Germline V gives CDR1 SNHLY, CDR2 FYNNEI. The CDR3 covers 12 residues. CDR3 nucleotides: TGTGCCAGCAGTGCGAGCGGGCAGCCCCAGCATTTT. Residues: CASSASGQPQHF. The variable domain in full, completed from reference TRBV2 and TRBJ1-5, reads EPEVTQTPSHQVTQMGQEVILRCVPISNHLYFYWYRQILGQKVEFLVSFYNNEISEKSEIFDDQFSVERPDGSNFTLKIRSTKLEDSAMYFCASSASGQPQHFGDGTRLSIL.

In its sample, this clonotype was seen many times. The chain employs TRBV19 and TRBJ1-1; TRBD1 might be the D (5 bases). V lost 0 bases, J lost 1 base, and 12 bases lay in between. This CDR3 region has 16 residues. Germline V CDR1 and CDR2: LNHDA, SQIVND (reference sequence). This chain's CDR3 is CASSIDHRGRNTEAFF. The DNA for the CDR3 is TGTGCCAGTAGTATAGATCATCGGGGGAGGAACACTGAAGCTTTCTTT.

In its sample, this clonotype was seen many times. The gene calls are TRBV12-3 or TRBV12-4 and TRBJ1-1; D is undetermined. Trimming removed 6 bases at V and 8 bases at J, with 22 bases between. There are 15 residues in the CDR3. The CDR3 sequence: CASRPGSPVLPEAFF. CDR3 nucleotide sequence: TGTGCCAGCAGGCCCGGGAGTCCCGTTCTCCCCGAAGCTTTCTTT.

This clonotype turned up a few times. The chain uses TRBV25-1 and TRBJ2-5, with D possibly matching TRBD1 (6 bases). Trimming stripped 2 bases from V and 3 bases from J, with 10 bases between. The CDR3 has 14 amino acids. Germline V gives CDR1 MGHDK, CDR2 SYGVNS. The CDR3 bases are TGTGCCAGCAGTGAACTGGACAGAAAAGAGACCCAGTACTTC. Amino acids: CASSELDRKETQYF.

The chain joins TRBV19 to TRBJ1-4; D remains ambiguous. From germline, CDR1 is LNHDA and CDR2 SQIVND (reference sequence). Trimming cost V 2 bases and J 4 bases, with 8 bases left between them. The CDR3 is made up of 14 amino acids. Here the CDR3 DNA reads TGTGCCAGTAGTATAATCGGCCTTAATGAAAAACTGTTTTTT. Its protein is CASSIIGLNEKLFF.

This sequence joins TRBV12-3 or TRBV12-4 and TRBJ1-2; D call uncertain. The CDR3 has 13 amino acids. V gave up 6 bases and J gave up 2 bases, with 10 bases separating them. The CDR3 sequence is CASSNDGNYGYTF. CDR3 in DNA: TGTGCCAGCAGCAACGACGGGAACTATGGCTACACCTTC.

This chain uses TRBV7-9 with TRBJ1-4; TRBD1 might be the D (5 bases). Germline V lookup: CDR1 SEHNR, CDR2 FQNEAQ (reference sequence). V was shortened by 5 bases and J by 8 bases, with 15 bases between the two germline ends. The CDR3 totals 14 residues. The CDR3 DNA reads TGTGCCAGCAGCATCCCGGGACGGAAAGAAAAACTGTTTTTT. Translating gives CASSIPGRKEKLFF.

This clonotype was seen many times. This chain joins TRBV7-8 and TRBJ1-4; D might be TRBD1 (6 bases). With 6 bases removed from V and 4 bases from J, the gap between germline ends came to 15 bases. The CDR3 has 15 residues. The germline V gene has CDR1 SGHVS and CDR2 FQNEAQ. The CDR3 nucleotides are TGTGCCAGCAGTAGAGGGGGGATAGTTAATGAAAAACTGTTTTTT. Encoded protein: CASSRGGIVNEKLFF.

This sequence joins TRBV11-2 and TRBJ2-4; a weak D match, TRBD1 (5 bases). Trimming pared 1 base from V and 13 bases from J, leaving 17 bases between. CDR1 is SGHAT, CDR2 FQNNGV, per germline. CDR3 length: 14 residues. The DNA of the CDR3 is TGTGCCAGCAGCTTAGGGGCAGGGTATGCCAAACAGTACTTC. It codes for CASSLGAGYAKQYF.

In its sample, this clonotype was seen a few times. J is TRBJ2-7 and V is TRBV20-1; D gene ambiguous. CDR3 length: 12 residues. V was trimmed by 4 bases and J by 5 bases, leaving 12 bases between them. CDR1 and CDR2 from the germline V gene are DFQATT and SNEGSKA (reference sequence). The CDR3 DNA sequence: TGCAGTGCTAAGAACTCCTACCACGAGCAGTACTTC. The encoded protein is CSAKNSYHEQYF.